This T cell receptor beta chain stems from a study of T cells in Graves' hyperthyroidism and ophthalmopathy. Per germline, CDR1 SEHNR and CDR2 FQNEAQ (reference sequence). V was trimmed by 1 base and J by 6 bases, leaving 12 bases between them. The CDR3 extends over 14 amino acids. Ophthalmopathy patients all had a Clinical Activity Score of at least 3, a NOSPECS grade of at least 4 and disease under 3 months old. In this sample, this clonotype turned up many times. The source material, RNA transcripts, was used to amplify TCR beta CDR3 regions. In the first-round RT-PCR of the TCR CDR3, the HTBI primer set was used. TCRdb reprocessed the multiplex PCR reads with MiXCR, giving one entry per CDR3 protein. This table has 410,000 or so distinct CDR3 sequences, 14% to 15% appearing once.

V is TRBV7-9 and J is TRBJ1-2, with D tentatively TRBD1 (5 bases). This TCR was recovered from a man between 18 and 35 years old with Graves' ophthalmopathy. The specimen was blood. CDR3 DNA: TGTGCCAGCAGCTTAGTAAACAGGCGGGATGGCTACACCTTC. This codes for CASSLVNRRDGYTF.